This T cell receptor beta chain was sequenced for a study of CD8 T cells in ankylosing spondylitis. This clonotype was detected many times. Antigen unknown. Regarding the study as a whole: Disease-linked clones bore a CD8+ phenotype and were relatively rare in peripheral blood. Within matched ankylosing spondylitis synovial fluid, disease-linked clones were reportedly significantly enriched. Characteristic of ankylosing spondylitis blood, it appeared, was a TCR beta motif comprising roughly 8 highly homologous variants.

V gave up 7 bases and J gave up 2 bases; unmatched junction bases: 6. The CDR3 consists of 16 residues. In making TCR beta libraries, quantitative 5'-RACE with molecular barcodes was used. One entry per CDR3 protein results from TCRdb running MiXCR on the 5' RACE reads. The sample shows 150,000 to 200,000 distinct CDR3 sequences, around 10% of them seen only once. Sample: blood, either unsorted or a sorted T cell fraction (not recorded which). This chain uses TRBV12-3 or TRBV12-4 with TRBJ2-1, with 12 bases matching TRBD2. This receptor was taken from a male donor with ankylosing spondylitis or in good health (not recorded which). The CDR3: CASNPTSGSPYNEQFF. The CDR3 DNA is TGTGCCAGCAATCCGACTAGCGGGAGCCCCTACAATGAGCAGTTCTTC.